These T cell receptor beta chains were read from a single sample in a study of post-analysis software for immune sequencing data. Each CDR3 protein is one row after TCRdb ran MiXCR on the PCR reads. The data hold a few hundred thousand distinct CDR3 sequences, with more than 30% observed a single time. Input material: blood. Receptors were obtained from a girl aged 2 to 9 with multiple sclerosis. The CDR3 runs from the conserved cysteine through the conserved F or W. The D gene is left open where the match is weak. Clone size is stated in some rows and not others, as once, few, many or a class when expanded.

>-|TRBV21-1|TRBJ2-7|-|16
TGTGCCAGCAGCAAAGTAGGGGCACTCTTCTCCTACGAGCAGTACTTC
CASSKVGALFSYEQYF
>-|TRBV6-2/TRBV6-3|TRBJ1-2|TRBD1|14
TGTGCCAGCAGTTACCCGGACAGGGCCGGGGGCTACACCTTC
CASSYPDRAGGYTF
>few|TRBV4-2|TRBJ1-2|-|14
TGTGCCAGCAGCCAAGATCCGACAAGCTATGGCTACACCTTC
CASSQDPTSYGYTF
>-|TRBV7-9|TRBJ2-7|TRBD2|15
TGTGCCAGCAGCTTAGTAGCGGGAGGGCCCTACGAGCAGTACTTC
CASSLVAGGPYEQYF
>-|TRBV5-1|TRBJ2-6|-|16
TGCGCCAGCAGCTCGCTGAATCTACCTGGGGCCAACGTCCTGACTTTC
CASSSLNLPGANVLTF
>-|TRBV6-1|TRBJ2-1|TRBD1|12
TGTGCCAGCAGTGAAGCGTGGGACAGTGAGTTCTTC
CASSEAWDSEFF
>-|TRBV15|TRBJ1-2|-|15
TGTGCCACCAGCAGAGGCGCCCGCAGGGACTATGGCTACACCTTC
CATSRGARRDYGYTF
>-|TRBV27|TRBJ2-5|-|15
TGTGCCAGCAGTTTGCGGATCCCTGGCCAAGAGACCCAGTACTTC
CASSLRIPGQETQYF
>few|TRBV7-9|TRBJ2-7|-|13
TGTGCCAGCAGCTTAGAGTTGGTGTACGAGCAGTACTTC
CASSLELVYEQYF
>-|TRBV12-3/TRBV12-4|TRBJ2-7|TRBD1|14
TGTGCCAGCAGACGAGACAGGGGGCAACGCGAGCAGTACTTC
CASRRDRGQREQYF
>-|TRBV15|TRBJ2-7|-|14
TGTGCCACCAGCAGAGTAGGGCAGACCTACGAGCAGTACTTC
CATSRVGQTYEQYF
>few|TRBV12-3/TRBV12-4|TRBJ1-6|TRBD1|14
TGTGCCAGCAGTCCCCGGGACAGCGATTCACCCCTCCACTTT
CASSPRDSDSPLHF
>-|TRBV6-2/TRBV6-3|TRBJ2-7|-|15
TGTGCCAGCAGCGCCTCCCGGACAGCCTGGGAATGCCAGTACTTC
CASSASRTAWECQYF
>few|TRBV15|TRBJ2-7|TRBD2|13
TGTGCCACCAGCAGCTCCGGGACTAGCGGGAGGTACTTC
CATSSSGTSGRYF
>-|TRBV7-6|TRBJ2-7|TRBD2|16
TGTGCCAGCAGCTTAAAGCTGGGGACTAGCGATTCCGAGCAGTACTTC
CASSLKLGTSDSEQYF
>-|TRBV6-2/TRBV6-3|TRBJ2-1|TRBD2|15
TGTGCCAGCAGCCGGTTACTAGCGGGGGGCAATGAGCAGTTCTTC
CASSRLLAGGNEQFF
>few|TRBV6-4|TRBJ2-3|TRBD1|15
TGTGCCAGCAGTGACGGGACAGGGGCCACAGATACGCAGTATTTT
CASSDGTGATDTQYF
>-|TRBV29-1|TRBJ2-3|TRBD1|15
TGCAGCGTTAGGAGTACAGGGGGCTTGGTAGATACGCAGTATTTT
CSVRSTGGLVDTQYF
>-|TRBV7-2|TRBJ1-2|-|15
TGTGCCAGCAGCTCGAACGTCCCGGGACACTATGGCTACACCTTC
CASSSNVPGHYGYTF
>-|TRBV10-3|TRBJ2-7|TRBD1|14
TGTGCCATCGACCAGGGACAGGGGGCGTACGAGCAGTACTTC
CAIDQGQGAYEQYF
>-|TRBV6-5|TRBJ2-1|TRBD1|15
TGTGCCAGCAGTTACCGGGACAGGGGAAGGGATGAGCAGTTCTTC
CASSYRDRGRDEQFF
>-|TRBV7-2|TRBJ2-1|-|15
TGTGCCAGCAGCTTAGGATATATGGTAGATAGGGAGCAGTTCTTC
CASSLGYMVDREQFF